This note documents a single TCR beta chain sequence. The sample originates from a study of CD8 T cells in Susac syndrome. Germline CDR1 is MNHEY and CDR2 is SVGEGT. The CDR3 is 11 amino acids. Between the trimmed V and J ends, which lost 4 bases and 9 bases, there was a span of 7 bases. Random hexamers were used to reverse transcribe an amount of about 0.45 to 1 ug RNA. TCR beta CDR3 was amplified by immunoSEQ multiplex PCR. This amplification extended across 54 Vbeta and 13 Jbeta segments. TCRdb re-called the immunoSEQ multiplex PCR reads with MiXCR, one entry per CDR3 protein. The sample holds around 280,000 distinct CDR3 sequences, under 95% seen once.

The material sequenced was CD4+ T cells from PBMCs. The clonotype originates from a human donor with multiple sclerosis. This chain links TRBV6-2 or TRBV6-3 with TRBJ1-5; possible D gene TRBD1, 5 bases. This chain's CDR3 is CASSSGGPQHF. Here the CDR3 DNA reads TGTGCCAGCAGTTCGGGGGGGCCCCAGCATTTT.